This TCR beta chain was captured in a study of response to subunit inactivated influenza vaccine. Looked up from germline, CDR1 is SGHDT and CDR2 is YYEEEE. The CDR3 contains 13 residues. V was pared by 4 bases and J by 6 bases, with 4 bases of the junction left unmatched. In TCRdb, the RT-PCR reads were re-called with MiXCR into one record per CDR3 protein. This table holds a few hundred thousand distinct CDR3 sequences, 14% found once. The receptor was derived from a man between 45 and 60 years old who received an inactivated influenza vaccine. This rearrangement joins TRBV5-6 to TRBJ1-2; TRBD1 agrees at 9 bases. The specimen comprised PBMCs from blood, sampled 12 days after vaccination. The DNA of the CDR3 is TGTGCCAGCAGCCAGGACAGGGGTCATGGCTACACCTTC. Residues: CASSQDRGHGYTF.